Each of the 14 T cell receptor beta chains below was sequenced from the same sample in a study of patients and donors after allogeneic stem cell transplantation. TCRdb itself ran the RT-PCR reads through MiXCR, one entry per CDR3 protein. The table records 70,000 to 75,000 distinct CDR3 sequences, less than 30% of them present only once. Sequencing was done on a sample of blood, either unsorted or a sorted T cell fraction (not recorded which). The receptor set was obtained from a human donor who was either an allogeneic HSCT recipient or a stem cell or donor lymphocyte infusion donor (not recorded which). It is not recorded whose cells these are; they may come from a transplant donor.

This clonotype was observed a few times. The V and J genes are TRBV7-2 and TRBJ2-3; D is possibly TRBD1 or TRBD2 (5 bases each). Germline CDR1 SGHTA, CDR2 FQGNSA. Trimming left V 5 bases short and J 2 bases short, with 11 bases between. The length of the CDR3 is 14 residues. CDR3 loop: CASSHPGPTDTQYF. CDR3 nucleotides: TGTGCCAGCAGCCACCCGGGACCCACAGATACGCAGTATTTT.

This clonotype showed up just a few times. The chain carries TRBV20-1 and TRBJ1-5; the match to TRBD1 covers 8 bases. This CDR3 is 15 amino acids long. Germline loops: CDR1 DFQATT, CDR2 SNEGSKA (reference sequence). V was clipped by 3 bases and J by 0 bases; unmatched bases: 4. The DNA of the CDR3 is TGCAGTGCTAGCCGGGGACAGGCTAGCAATCAGCCCCAGCATTTT. The encoded protein is CSASRGQASNQPQHF.

This clonotype showed up just a few times. The chain employs TRBV20-1 and TRBJ2-7; TRBD1 aligns across 8 bases. The CDR3 has 16 residues. Germline CDR1 is DFQATT and CDR2 is SNEGSKA (reference sequence). With V trimmed by 1 base and J by 2 bases, 10 bases remained unmatched. CDR3 in amino acids: CSARARVGQGPYEQYF. DNA of the CDR3: TGCAGTGCTAGAGCTAGGGTTGGACAGGGCCCCTACGAGCAGTACTTC.

This clonotype was counted ten times or more. This chain uses TRBV4-2 with TRBJ2-5; D is unresolved. Germline CDR1 reads LGHNA; CDR2 reads YNFKEQ. CDR3 length equals 13 residues. V shed 2 bases and J shed 3 bases, with 7 bases lying between them. The CDR3 sequence is CASSQWTEETQYF. The DNA for the CDR3 is TGTGCCAGCAGCCAATGGACGGAAGAGACCCAGTACTTC.

The table lists this clonotype with many counts. This sequence joins TRBV28 and TRBJ1-1, with D possibly TRBD1 on 5 matching bases. V lost 2 bases and J 9 bases, leaving 16 bases between the germline ends. The CDR3 runs to 14 residues. Germline V gene data show CDR1 as MDHEN and CDR2 as SYDVKM. The DNA of the CDR3 is TGTGCCAGCAGTTTACGTCGACAGCTACTTCAAGCTTTCTTT. The encoded protein is CASSLRRQLLQAFF.

The genes are TRBV5-1 and TRBJ1-2; 10 nucleotides line up with TRBD1. Germline-derived CDR1 and CDR2 are SGHRS and YFSETQ. CDR3 length: 16 amino acids. V shed 4 bases and J 0 bases; nucleotides not matched to a gene: 6. The CDR3 reads CASSPGQGWANYGYTF. The CDR3 bases are TGCGCCAGCAGCCCGGGACAGGGGTGGGCTAACTATGGCTACACCTTC.

The chain uses TRBV7-9 and TRBJ2-3; a weak D match, TRBD1 (6 bases). The CDR3 contains 14 residues. The V and J ends lost 4 bases and 0 bases respectively, with 8 bases between them. From germline, CDR1 is SEHNR and CDR2 FQNEAQ (reference sequence). CDR3 bases: TGTGCCAGCAGCTCAACAGGGAGCACAGATACGCAGTATTTT. Translation: CASSSTGSTDTQYF. Filled out from reference TRBV7-9 and TRBJ2-3, the complete variable domain reads DTGVSQNPRHKITKRGQNVTFRCDPISEHNRLYWYRQTLGQGPEFLTYFQNEAQLEKSRLLSDRFSAERPKGSFSTLEIQRTEQGDSAMYLCASSSTGSTDTQYFGPGTRLTVL.

The rearrangement uses TRBV3-1 and TRBJ2-1; D gene unclear. CDR1 is LGHDT and CDR2 is YNNKEL in the germline V gene (reference sequence). The CDR3 contains 15 residues. The V gene lost 2 bases and the J gene lost 7 bases, with 15 bases spanning the gap. The CDR3 is CASSQPRIRFNEQFF. CDR3 nucleotides: TGTGCCAGCAGCCAACCACGGATCAGATTTAATGAGCAGTTCTTC.

The CDR3 is CASSPRTSGGGSYNEQFF. The CDR3 nucleotides read TGCGCCAGCAGCCCCAGAACTAGCGGAGGAGGCTCCTACAATGAGCAGTTCTTC. The chain recombines TRBV4-3 with TRBJ2-1, with 8 bases fitting TRBD2. J lost 0 bases, V lost 4 bases, and 11 bases had no gene match. Germline CDR1 is LGHNA and CDR2 is YSLEER. This CDR3 region has 18 residues.

The V and J genes are TRBV7-8 and TRBJ1-2, with no clear D. Germline V gene data show CDR1 as SGHVS and CDR2 as FQNEAQ. The CDR3 runs 15 residues. Trimming cost V 4 bases and J 1 base, with 13 bases left between them. The CDR3 region has the DNA TGTGCCAGCAGCTCTAGAGGCGAGGGTAACTATGGCTACACCTTC. It codes for CASSSRGEGNYGYTF.

This clonotype occurred a few times. The J gene is TRBJ2-1, the V gene TRBV10-3, with 9 bases identical to TRBD1. Germline V gene sequence: CDR1 ENHRY, CDR2 SYGVKD. V lost 8 bases to trimming and J lost 7 bases; unmatched junction nucleotides: 0. The CDR3 contains 11 residues. CDR3: CAIGTGNEQFF. CDR3 nucleotide sequence: TGTGCCATCGGGACAGGGAATGAGCAGTTCTTC.

Only a few counts were recorded for this clonotype. The chain joins TRBV24-1 to TRBJ2-7; TRBD1 might be the D (5 bases). Germline assignment: CDR1 KGHDR and CDR2 SFDVKD. Trimming removed 7 bases from V and 4 bases from J, with 7 bases in between. The CDR3 runs to 11 residues. CDR3 in DNA: TGTGCCACCAGCCAGGGTTACGAGCAGTACTTC. It encodes CATSQGYEQYF.

This clonotype was seen a few times. The V and J genes are TRBV5-1 and TRBJ2-1; D may be TRBD1 (6 bases). This CDR3 is built from 14 residues. The V gene's germline CDR1 is SGHRS and CDR2 YFSETQ. Between the trimmed V and J ends, which lost 3 bases and 4 bases, there was a span of 11 bases. The CDR3 region has the DNA TGCGCCAGCAGCTCAAAGGACAGATACAATGAGCAGTTCTTC. Protein sequence: CASSSKDRYNEQFF.

The chain employs TRBV3-1 and TRBJ2-1; 9 nucleotides match TRBD2. V was pared by 5 bases and J by 0 bases, with 17 bases of the junction left unmatched. The germline CDR1 and CDR2 sequences are LGHDT and YNNKEL (reference sequence). The CDR3 length is 20 residues. The CDR3 region has the DNA TGTGCCAGCAGCTACCCCGGGACTAGCCTACCGTCAAGCTCCTACAATGAGCAGTTCTTC. Amino acid sequence: CASSYPGTSLPSSSYNEQFF.